These 29 T cell receptor beta chains were sequenced from one sample in a study of shared clonotypes between healthy human individuals. TCRdb keeps only in-frame clones here, not all; method: immunoSEQ multiplex PCR. This sample yields about 320,000 clones, of which over 75% are seen a single time; under 20% belongs to the top ten. Sequenced material: memory CD8+ T cells sorted from blood. Indicated subset: CD45RO+ cells pooled with CCR7-negative TemRA cells. Source of these receptors: a man younger than 35 in good health.

This chain joins TRBV27 and TRBJ1-1, with a possible D match to TRBD1 (6 bases). CDR1 is MNHEY and CDR2 is SMNVEV in the germline V gene (reference sequence). CDR3 length: 16 amino acids. V lost 0 bases, J lost 1 base, and 12 bases lay in between. The CDR3 DNA reads as TGTGCCAGCAGTTTATCCCCAGGGGCAGGGAACACTGAAGCTTTCTTT. Amino acid sequence: CASSLSPGAGNTEAFF.

V is TRBV13 and J is TRBJ2-3; no definite D call. V lost 5 bases and J lost 2, with 14 bases in between. This CDR3 is 15 amino acids long. Per the germline V gene, CDR1 is PRHDT and CDR2 is FYEKMQ (reference sequence). Written as DNA, the CDR3 is TGTGCCAGCAGCCCCCCCTGTCGGTCCACAGATACGCAGTATTTT. It yields the protein CASSPPCRSTDTQYF. Looking up the rest from reference TRBV13 and TRBJ2-3 gives the full variable domain: AAGVIQSPRHLIKEKRETATLKCYPIPRHDTVYWYQQGPGQDPQFLISFYEKMQSDKGSIPDRFSAQQFSDYHSELNMSSLELGDSALYFCASSPPCRSTDTQYFGPGTRLTVL.

The chain carries TRBV9 and TRBJ1-1; D not certain. CDR1 is SGDLS and CDR2 is YYNGEE in the germline V gene. CDR3 size: 13 residues. Trimming cost V 0 bases and J 5 bases, with 8 bases left between them. Here the CDR3 DNA reads TGTGCCAGCAGCGTAGATCGGAGAACTGAAGCTTTCTTT. This translates into CASSVDRRTEAFF.

The chain recombines TRBV5-6 with TRBJ2-7; 8 bases agree with TRBD1. The CDR3 length is 14 residues. The junction had 9 bases not matched to a gene; V was cut back by 4 bases and J by 6 bases. Germline loops: CDR1 SGHDT, CDR2 YYEEEE. As DNA, the CDR3 is TGTGCCAGCAGCCCCGGGACAGGAATCGCCGAGCAGTACTTC. Translating it yields CASSPGTGIAEQYF.

This sequence joins TRBV5-4 and TRBJ2-7; 7 bases line up with TRBD1. This CDR3 comprises 13 residues. Unmatched junction bases numbered 1, after V lost 1 base and J lost 3 bases. Germline CDR1 reads SGHNT; CDR2 reads YYREEE (reference sequence). The chain's CDR3 is CASSLWTGYEQYF. In nucleotides, the CDR3 is TGTGCCAGCAGCTTGTGGACAGGCTACGAGCAGTACTTC.

The V call is TRBV10-3, the J call TRBJ2-3, with TRBD1 matching 8 bases. From germline, CDR1 is ENHRY and CDR2 SYGVKD. The CDR3 loop spans 17 amino acids. The junction had 10 bases not matched to a gene; V was cut back by 3 bases and J by 2 bases. CDR3 amino acids: CAISDSLTGAFTDTQYF. The DNA of the CDR3 is TGTGCCATCAGTGATTCCCTGACAGGGGCTTTCACAGATACGCAGTATTTT.

This chain joins TRBV9 and TRBJ2-3, with D perhaps being TRBD1 or TRBD2 (5 bases each). This CDR3 has 15 amino acids. Trimming took 6 bases from V and 4 from J, leaving 18 bases between them. Germline CDR1 SGDLS, CDR2 YYNGEE. The CDR3 spells CASIPGPTLSDTQYF. The CDR3 DNA reads as TGTGCCAGCATCCCGGGACCCACTCTTTCAGATACGCAGTATTTT.

In the case of this clone: This sample also contains other DNA sequences that code for the same CDR3. V is TRBV27 and J is TRBJ1-6; D gene ambiguous. The CDR3 is 13 amino acids. Germline CDR1 is MNHEY and CDR2 is SMNVEV (reference sequence). Trimming removed 0 bases from V and 10 bases from J, with 7 bases in between. CDR3 protein: CASSLSDNSPLHF. The CDR3 DNA reads TGTGCCAGCAGTTTATCAGACAACTCACCCCTCCACTTT.

The rearrangement links TRBV5-6 to TRBJ2-3; a weak D match, TRBD1 (6 bases). There are 17 residues in the CDR3. Germline loops: CDR1 SGHDT, CDR2 YYEEEE. The germline V and J ends were trimmed by 0 bases and 4 bases, with 18 bases remaining between them. CDR3 sequence (DNA): TGTGCCAGCAGCTTGGCCTGGCTAGCAGCAGGGGCAGATACGCAGTATTTT. Its translation: CASSLAWLAAGADTQYF.

The chain recombines TRBV6-5 with TRBJ2-5; D is perhaps TRBD2 (6 bases). The V end was cut by 0 bases, the J end by 8 bases, with 13 bases between. From germline, CDR1 is MNHEY and CDR2 SVGAGI. The CDR3 contains 14 residues. The CDR3 here is CASSYSTLAGTQYF. CDR3 in DNA: TGTGCCAGCAGTTACTCGACACTAGCTGGTACCCAGTACTTC.

The rearrangement joins TRBV11-2 to TRBJ2-1; 11 nucleotides line up with TRBD1. V shed 5 bases and J 4 bases; nucleotides not matched to a gene: 4. Germline CDR1 reads SGHAT; CDR2 reads FQNNGV. The CDR3 is 15 amino acids. CDR3 nucleotide sequence: TGTGCCAGCAGCCCCCGGGACAGGGGGTACAATGAGCAGTTCTTC. This sequence encodes CASSPRDRGYNEQFF.

This clone was picked up one time. The gene calls are TRBV15 and TRBJ2-7, with 10 positions matching TRBD2. The germline gives CDR1 LNHNV, CDR2 YYDKDF (reference sequence). Trimming at V came to 5 bases and at J to 0 bases, leaving 13 bases not matched to a gene. This CDR3 comprises 18 residues. The CDR3 bases are TGTGCCACCAGCGGGAGACCGGGACTAGCGAGATTCTCCTACGAGCAGTACTTC. This gives the protein CATSGRPGLARFSYEQYF.

Turning to this clone: This same CDR3 is encoded by further DNA sequences in the sample. The chain recombines TRBV4-1 with TRBJ2-2; D might be TRBD1 (5 bases). Germline V CDR1 and CDR2: MGHRA, YSYEKL. This CDR3 is built from 15 residues. Between the trimmed V and J ends, which lost 3 bases and 0 bases, there was a span of 8 bases. CDR3 DNA: TGCGCCAGCAGCCACCGGACACCGAACACCGGGGAGCTGTTTTTT. Encoded protein: CASSHRTPNTGELFF.

In this sample, this clone turned up a few times. The chain couples TRBV25-1 to TRBJ2-7, with D perhaps matching TRBD2 (6 bases). The CDR3 runs to 14 residues. Germline lookup yields CDR1 MGHDK and CDR2 SYGVNS. Trimming shortened V by 1 base and J by 5 bases, and 12 bases separated the two germline ends. CDR3 protein: CASSEWGDRDEQYF. The CDR3 nucleotides read TGTGCCAGCAGTGAATGGGGGGATAGGGACGAGCAGTACTTC.

J is TRBJ1-5 and V is TRBV28, with D uncertain. V was shortened by 7 bases and J by 2 bases, with 21 bases between the two germline ends. Germline V CDR1 and CDR2: MDHEN, SYDVKM. The CDR3 extends over 17 amino acids. The DNA for the CDR3 is TGTGCCAGCACCACCATCCAGGCAGCGAGGGGCAATCAGCCCCAGCATTTT. Its translation is CASTTIQAARGNQPQHF. The full variable domain, its missing parts supplied by reference TRBV28 and TRBJ1-5, is DVKVTQSSRYLVKRTGEKVFLECVQDMDHENMFWYRQDPGLGLRLIYFSYDVKMKEKGDIPEGYSVSREKKERFSLILESASTNQTSMYLCASTTIQAARGNQPQHFGDGTRLSIL.

In this sample, this clone turned up once. The chain combines TRBV2 with TRBJ2-7; TRBD2 might be the D (6 bases). The CDR3 extends over 15 amino acids. Germline CDR1 is SNHLY and CDR2 is FYNNEI. Trimming cost V 3 bases and J 1 base, with 13 bases left between them. In DNA, the CDR3 is TGTGCCAGCAGTGACAGACTAGGTCGGTCCTACGAGCAGTACTTC. Its translation: CASSDRLGRSYEQYF.

The chain couples TRBV27 to TRBJ2-7; D is uncertain. Germline loops: CDR1 MNHEY, CDR2 SMNVEV (reference sequence). Between the trimmed V and J ends, which lost 1 base and 3 bases, there was a span of 7 bases. This CDR3 is built from 13 residues. CDR3 loop: CASSLLTGYEQYF. The CDR3 DNA is TGTGCCAGCAGTTTATTAACCGGCTACGAGCAGTACTTC.

The V call is TRBV4-1, the J call TRBJ2-1; D is tentatively TRBD1 or TRBD2 (5 bases each). The V end was cut by 4 bases, the J end by 7 bases, with 17 bases between. The CDR3 totals 15 residues. Germline lookup yields CDR1 MGHRA and CDR2 YSYEKL. The CDR3, as DNA: TGCGCCAGCAGCCGAGGGACCGAGGGGAGTAATGAGCAGTTCTTC. It specifies CASSRGTEGSNEQFF.

There are a few counts of this clone. The chain is built from TRBV7-9 and TRBJ1-2; no firm D call. The V end lost 5 bases, the J end lost 4 bases, and 11 bases lay between the germline ends. CDR1 is SEHNR and CDR2 is FQNEAQ in the germline V gene (reference sequence). The CDR3 has 13 amino acids. The CDR3 region has the DNA TGTGCCAGCAGCCCTCTTGACACCTATGGCTACACCTTC. Translated, it gives CASSPLDTYGYTF.

The V and J genes are TRBV6-5 and TRBJ1-2; a weak D match, TRBD1 (6 bases). Germline V gene sequence: CDR1 MNHEY, CDR2 SVGAGI. V was shortened by 4 bases and J by 2 bases, with 8 bases between the two germline ends. This CDR3 region has 13 residues. This CDR3 reads CASSSQGNYGYTF. Written as DNA, the CDR3 is TGTGCCAGCAGTTCTCAGGGGAACTATGGCTACACCTTC.

V gene TRBV30 combines with J gene TRBJ2-7, with D unresolved. Germline-derived CDR1 and CDR2 are GTSNPN and SVGIG (reference sequence). Trimming pared 5 bases from V and 2 bases from J, leaving 10 bases between. The CDR3 runs to 12 residues. CDR3: CAWGALAYEQYF. The CDR3 bases are TGTGCCTGGGGAGCTCTCGCCTACGAGCAGTACTTC.

The CDR3, as DNA: TGTGCCAGCAGCGGATCAGCGAACTATGGCTACACCTTC. Translation gives CASSGSANYGYTF. V and J are TRBV9 and TRBJ1-2; D gene ambiguous. The CDR3 length is 13 residues. The germline V and J ends were trimmed by 3 bases and 2 bases, with 8 bases remaining between them. Germline V CDR1 and CDR2: SGDLS, YYNGEE.

The chain has TRBV5-6 and TRBJ2-7, with D possibly matching TRBD1 (5 bases). Germline loops: CDR1 SGHDT, CDR2 YYEEEE. The CDR3 runs 15 residues. The V gene lost 2 bases and the J gene lost 2 bases, with 14 bases spanning the gap. The CDR3 DNA is TGTGCCAGCAGCTTCTCGGACAACCTCGCCTACGAGCAGTACTTC. The encoded protein is CASSFSDNLAYEQYF.

This rearrangement joins TRBV13 to TRBJ1-3; D is undetermined. Germline CDR1 is PRHDT and CDR2 is FYEKMQ (reference sequence). V gave up 5 bases and J gave up 0 bases, with 11 bases separating them. The CDR3 length is 15 residues. The CDR3 region has the DNA TGTGCCAGCAGCCCGGGGTTTTTCTCTGGAAACACCATATATTTT. Its protein is CASSPGFFSGNTIYF.

The chain uses TRBV27 and TRBJ2-1, with 8 nucleotides matching TRBD2. Germline V gene data show CDR1 as MNHEY and CDR2 as SMNVEV (reference sequence). Trimming removed 8 bases from V and 8 bases from J; junction bases left unmatched: 17. The CDR3 covers 16 residues. The CDR3 loop is CASVESPGLESDEQFF. The CDR3 bases are TGTGCCAGCGTCGAGAGTCCGGGACTAGAAAGCGATGAGCAGTTCTTC.

The V call is TRBV2, the J call TRBJ2-7; D tentatively reads TRBD1 or TRBD2 (7 bases each). This CDR3 comprises 17 residues. The germline gives CDR1 SNHLY, CDR2 FYNNEI. Trimming stripped 5 bases from V and 5 bases from J, with 25 bases between. This chain's CDR3 is CASSPINTQQGRDEQYF. The CDR3 DNA sequence: TGTGCCAGCAGTCCTATAAATACCCAACAGGGGAGGGACGAGCAGTACTTC. The variable domain in full, completed from reference TRBV2 and TRBJ2-7, reads EPEVTQTPSHQVTQMGQEVILRCVPISNHLYFYWYRQILGQKVEFLVSFYNNEISEKSEIFDDQFSVERPDGSNFTLKIRSTKLEDSAMYFCASSPINTQQGRDEQYFGPGTRLTVT.

This sequence joins TRBV19 and TRBJ2-7; D may correspond to TRBD1 or TRBD2 (6 bases each). Trimming left V 4 bases short and J 3 bases short, with 16 bases between. This CDR3 is built from 15 residues. Germline CDR1 and CDR2: LNHDA and SQIVND (reference sequence). This CDR3 reads CASSSLEGVRYEQYF. CDR3 nucleotide sequence: TGTGCCAGTAGTAGTTTGGAGGGGGTCCGCTACGAGCAGTACTTC.

The J gene is TRBJ1-6, the V gene TRBV14; D is unresolved. CDR3 size: 18 residues. V was cut by 1 base and J by 0 bases, with 13 bases left in between. From germline, CDR1 is SGHDN and CDR2 FVKESK. The CDR3 sequence is CASSQGGIKSSYNSPLHF. The CDR3 DNA follows: TGTGCCAGCAGCCAAGGGGGAATCAAAAGCTCCTATAATTCACCCCTCCACTTT.

This clone was observed at least ten times. V gene TRBV5-4 combines with J gene TRBJ2-3; D perhaps matches TRBD1 (6 bases). Germline CDR1 SGHNT, CDR2 YYREEE (reference sequence). CDR3 length: 15 amino acids. The V gene lost 0 bases and the J gene lost 4 bases, with 12 bases spanning the gap. In nucleotides, the CDR3 is TGTGCCAGCAGCTTGGCTGGGACACCCCCAGATACGCAGTATTTT. Its protein product is CASSLAGTPPDTQYF.